What follows are 11 T cell receptor beta chains derived from one specimen sequenced in a study of blood T cell repertoires in COVID-19. The assay was immunoSEQ multiplex PCR, and TCRdb's table has in-frame clones only and misses some. The sample consists of tens of thousands of clones, over 80% of them appearing once. Sequencing was performed on peripheral blood. The receptor source for this set is a man aged 55 to 70 with active COVID-19.

V and J are TRBV11-3 and TRBJ1-1; D uncertain. Germline CDR1 and CDR2: SGHNT and YENEEA. CDR3 length equals 13 residues. Trimming stripped 0 bases from V and 3 bases from J, with 5 bases between. CDR3 residues: CASSLDGDTEAFF. CDR3 DNA: TGTGCCAGCAGCTTAGATGGAGACACTGAAGCTTTCTTT.

This clone has more than one count but fewer than ten. V gene TRBV19 combines with J gene TRBJ1-6; TRBD1 might be the D (6 bases). CDR3 size: 14 residues. Deletions cut 6 bases from V and 9 bases from J, with 15 bases between. CDR1 is LNHDA and CDR2 is SQIVND in the germline V gene (reference sequence). As DNA, the CDR3 is TGTGCCAGTAGGCCAGGGGTTTCGGGTTCACCCCTCCACTTT. It specifies CASRPGVSGSPLHF.

The V gene is TRBV19, the J gene TRBJ2-1, with D possibly being TRBD1 (5 bases). Between the trimmed V and J ends, which lost 3 bases and 6 bases, there was a span of 18 bases. The CDR3 covers 16 residues. Germline values: CDR1 LNHDA, CDR2 SQIVND (reference sequence). CDR3 sequence reads: CASSILGAATGNEQFF. DNA for the CDR3: TGTGCCAGTAGTATCTTGGGTGCGGCCACAGGCAATGAGCAGTTCTTC.

CDR3 coding DNA: TGTGCCAGCAGTGAAGGGCCCAATCCTGGAAACACCATATATTTT. Encoded protein: CASSEGPNPGNTIYF. The chain joins TRBV6-1 to TRBJ1-3; no definite D call. Between the trimmed V and J ends, which lost 1 base and 2 bases, there was a span of 9 bases. The CDR3 extends over 15 amino acids. CDR1 MNHNS and CDR2 SASEGT come from the germline V gene.

This clone appeared a single time. CDR3 sequence reads: CASSSRGVDEQFF. CDR3 bases: TGTGCCAGCAGCTCCAGGGGGGTGGATGAGCAGTTCTTC. This chain uses TRBV7-6 with TRBJ2-1; maybe TRBD1 (7 bases). CDR1 is SGHVS, CDR2 FNYEAQ, per germline. The CDR3 extends over 13 amino acids. Trimming removed 4 bases at V and 8 bases at J, with 12 bases between.

The gene calls are TRBV5-1 and TRBJ2-3; tentative D call: TRBD2 (6 bases). Trimming pared 4 bases from V and 2 bases from J, leaving 20 bases between. CDR1 is SGHRS, CDR2 YFSETQ, per germline. The CDR3 sequence is 17 residues long. As DNA, the CDR3 is TGCGCCAGCAGCCTGAGCCCAAGCGGGTCCTACACAGATACGCAGTATTTT. Its translation: CASSLSPSGSYTDTQYF.

This clone was seen only a few times. The chain carries TRBV29-1 and TRBJ1-2; 9 bases map to TRBD1. J gave up 4 bases and V 4 bases, and 10 bases lay outside the gene matches. The CDR3 sequence is 15 residues long. The V gene's germline CDR1 is SQVTM and CDR2 ANQGSEA. The DNA for the CDR3 is TGCAGCGTTGCCTCCCTACAGGGGGCTAGCTATGGCTACACCTTC. Its protein is CSVASLQGASYGYTF. The full variable domain, rest sourced from reference TRBV29-1 and TRBJ1-2, is SAVISQKPSRDICQRGTSLTIQCQVDSQVTMMFWYRQQPGQSLTLIATANQGSEATYESGFVIDKFPISRPNLTFSTLTVSNMSPEDSSIYLCSVASLQGASYGYTFGSGTRLTVV.

The DNA of the CDR3 is TGTGCCACCAGCAGAGATCCGGGGTACTCTGGAAACACCATATATTTT. Protein product: CATSRDPGYSGNTIYF. The chain carries TRBV15 and TRBJ1-3, with D unclear. This CDR3 is built from 16 residues. Germline CDR1 reads LNHNV; CDR2 reads YYDKDF (reference sequence). V dropped 0 bases and J dropped 0 bases, with 9 bases sitting between them. Supplemented by reference TRBV15 and TRBJ1-3, the full variable domain reads DAMVIQNPRYQVTQFGKPVTLSCSQTLNHNVMYWYQQKSSQAPKLLFHYYDKDFNNEADTPDNFQSRRPNTSFCFLDIRSPGLGDTAMYLCATSRDPGYSGNTIYFGEGSWLTVV.

The V and J genes are TRBV5-1 and TRBJ1-3; unclear D gene. The CDR3 loop spans 17 amino acids. Germline V gene lookup returns CDR1 SGHRS and CDR2 YFSETQ. Trimming left V 0 bases short and J 0 bases short, with 13 bases between. The CDR3 DNA reads TGCGCCAGCAGCTTGGTGTCAGGTTCGAGCTCTGGAAACACCATATATTTT. Translating gives CASSLVSGSSSGNTIYF.

V is TRBV6-5 and J is TRBJ1-5; 7 bases line up with TRBD1. Germline CDR1 reads MNHEY; CDR2 reads SVGAGI. The CDR3 contains 15 residues. V dropped 7 bases and J dropped 0; count of bases not matched to a gene: 6. CDR3 bases: TGTGCCAGCATTACAGGGGATCCTAGCAATCAGCCCCAGCATTTT. Its protein product is CASITGDPSNQPQHF.

The chain couples TRBV6-5 to TRBJ2-6, with no clear D. Germline V gene data show CDR1 as MNHEY and CDR2 as SVGAGI. V lost 4 bases to trimming and J lost 4 bases, with 5 bases between them. This CDR3 region has 13 residues. CDR3 coding DNA: TGTGCCAGCAGTTCCGGGGGGGCCAACGTCCTGACTTTC. Its protein is CASSSGGANVLTF.